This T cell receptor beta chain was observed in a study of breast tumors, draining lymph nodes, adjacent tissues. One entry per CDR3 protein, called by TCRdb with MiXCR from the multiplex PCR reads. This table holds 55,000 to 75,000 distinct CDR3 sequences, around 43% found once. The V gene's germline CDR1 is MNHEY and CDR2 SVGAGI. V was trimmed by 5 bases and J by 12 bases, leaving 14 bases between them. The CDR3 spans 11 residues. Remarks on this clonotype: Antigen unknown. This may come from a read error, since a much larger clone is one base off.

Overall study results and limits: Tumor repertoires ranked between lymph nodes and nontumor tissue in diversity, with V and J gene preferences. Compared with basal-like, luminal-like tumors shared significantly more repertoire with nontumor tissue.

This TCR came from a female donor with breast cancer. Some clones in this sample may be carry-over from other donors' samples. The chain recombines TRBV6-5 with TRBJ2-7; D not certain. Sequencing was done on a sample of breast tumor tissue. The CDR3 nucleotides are TGTGCCAGCAGTCACACCGGGTTTATGTACTTC. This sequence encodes CASSHTGFMYF.